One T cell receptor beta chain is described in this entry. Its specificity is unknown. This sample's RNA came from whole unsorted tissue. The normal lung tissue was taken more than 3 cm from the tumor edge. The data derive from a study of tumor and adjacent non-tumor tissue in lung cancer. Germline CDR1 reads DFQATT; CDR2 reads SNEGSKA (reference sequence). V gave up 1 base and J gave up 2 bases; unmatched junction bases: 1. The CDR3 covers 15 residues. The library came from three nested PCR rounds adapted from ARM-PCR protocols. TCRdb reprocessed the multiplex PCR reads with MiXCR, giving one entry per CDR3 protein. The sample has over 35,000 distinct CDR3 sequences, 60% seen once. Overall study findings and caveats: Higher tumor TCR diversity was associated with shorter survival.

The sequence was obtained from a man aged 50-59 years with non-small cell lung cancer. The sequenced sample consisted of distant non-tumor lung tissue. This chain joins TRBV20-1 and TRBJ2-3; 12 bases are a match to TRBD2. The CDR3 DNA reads TGCAGTGCTAGAGGACTAGCGGGAGTCACAGATACGCAGTATTTT. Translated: CSARGLAGVTDTQYF.